These 14 T cell receptor beta chains share one sample of origin, sequenced in a study of cytomegalovirus exposure and HLA in healthy donors. Primers included in the PCR were 60 Vbeta and 13 Jbeta primers. Clones were sequenced by immunoSEQ multiplex PCR, and TCRdb holds only the in-frame ones, with some missing. The repertoire holds roughly 150,000 clones, with roughly 77% as singletons. The sequencing sample was made of PBMCs. These receptors all come from a man between 18 and 35 years old in good health and CMV-seropositive.

The chain joins TRBV5-4 to TRBJ2-2; 7 nucleotides agree with TRBD2. CDR3 length: 16 residues. The junction had 5 bases not matched to a gene; V was cut back by 3 bases and J by 0 bases. Germline loops: CDR1 SGHNT, CDR2 YYREEE (reference sequence). In DNA, the CDR3 is TGTGCCAGCAGCTCGGGGGGTTCGGCGAACACCGGGGAGCTGTTTTTT. The encoded protein is CASSSGGSANTGELFF.

To note about this clone: At one of its ends the junction is not consistent with the germline gene, which may arise from a read error. The chain joins TRBV27 to TRBJ2-2, with 8 bases lining up with TRBD2. This CDR3 region has 16 residues. CDR1 is MNHEY and CDR2 is SMNVEV in the germline V gene (reference sequence). The CDR3, as DNA: TGTGCCCGCAGTTTATATAGCGGGGTGAACACCGGGGAGCTGTTTTTT. Protein sequence: CARSLYSGVNTGELFF.

This clone was detected once. The chain combines TRBV27 with TRBJ1-5; no firm D call. The CDR3 totals 15 residues. Germline-derived CDR1 and CDR2 are MNHEY and SMNVEV (reference sequence). Trimming left V 3 bases short and J 0 bases short, with 9 bases between. Here the CDR3 DNA reads TGTGCCAGCAGTTTGTTGGCTGGTAGCAATCAGCCCCAGCATTTT. It codes for CASSLLAGSNQPQHF.

This chain links TRBV28 with TRBJ2-1; TRBD2 is a possible D gene (6 bases). The CDR3 sequence is 13 residues long. Germline CDR1 MDHEN, CDR2 SYDVKM. V dropped 1 base and J dropped 10 bases, with 11 bases sitting between them. CDR3 residues: CASSLSGGEEQFF. In DNA, the CDR3 is TGTGCCAGCAGTTTATCAGGAGGGGAGGAGCAGTTCTTC.

V usage is TRBV19 and J usage is TRBJ2-1, with D possibly matching TRBD2 (6 bases). The germline V and J ends were trimmed by 3 bases and 6 bases, with 15 bases remaining between them. In germline, CDR1 is LNHDA, CDR2 SQIVND (reference sequence). There are 15 residues in the CDR3. Here the CDR3 reads CASSIGRGGSNEQFF. CDR3 nucleotides: TGTGCCAGTAGTATCGGCCGTGGAGGGTCCAATGAGCAGTTCTTC.

The chain links TRBV28 to TRBJ2-5; no reliable D call. This CDR3 spans 13 amino acids. Germline CDR1 is MDHEN and CDR2 is SYDVKM. V gave up 5 bases and J gave up 5 bases, with 12 bases separating them. The chain's CDR3 is CASSPPLYETQYF. CDR3 bases: TGTGCCAGCAGTCCACCACTCTACGAGACCCAGTACTTC.

The chain's CDR3 is CASSLAIAGYTEAFF. Written as DNA, the CDR3 is TGTGCCAGCAGCTTAGCGATTGCCGGGTACACTGAAGCTTTCTTT. The chain joins TRBV7-2 to TRBJ1-1; D uncertain. Germline V gives CDR1 SGHTA, CDR2 FQGNSA. The V end was cut by 0 bases, the J end by 3 bases, with 11 bases between. CDR3 length equals 15 residues.

The gene calls are TRBV30 and TRBJ2-7, with TRBD2 matching 13 bases. This CDR3 has 14 amino acids. Trimming cost V 5 bases and J 4 bases; bases outside gene matches: 5. Per the germline V gene, CDR1 is GTSNPN and CDR2 is SVGIG (reference sequence). The CDR3 spells CAWGLAGVFYEQYF. The CDR3 coding sequence is TGTGCCTGGGGACTAGCGGGAGTTTTTTACGAGCAGTACTTC.

A single count supports this clone. The rearrangement links TRBV12-5 to TRBJ2-1, with 12 bases identical to TRBD2. V was clipped by 0 bases and J by 4 bases; unmatched bases: 4. Looked up from germline, CDR1 is LGHNT and CDR2 is FRNRAP. This CDR3 region has 17 residues. This CDR3 is CASGLVLAGGLYNEQFF. As DNA, the CDR3 is TGTGCTAGTGGTTTGGTCCTAGCGGGAGGGCTTTACAATGAGCAGTTCTTC.

The chain couples TRBV21-1 to TRBJ2-7; TRBD2 reflects the table's D call only, with no check against the DNA. TRBV21-1 represents a pseudogene. The CDR3 contains 21 residues. The CDR3 region is CASSKGVGVPLAGGLSYEQYF. The CDR3 bases are TGTGCCAGCAGCAAAGGTGTTGGGGTCCCACTAGCGGGAGGCCTCTCCTACGAGCAGTACTTC.

Remarks on this clone: At one boundary the junction diverges from the germline segment, which might be a read error. The chain links TRBV7-7 to TRBJ2-5; 10 bases map to TRBD2. CDR1 and CDR2 (germline): SSHAT, FNYEAQ (reference sequence). The CDR3 is made up of 13 amino acids. CDR3 nucleotides: TGTGCTAGCAGCCCAAACCAAGCGGGAGGGCTTAACTTC. Translating gives CASSPNQAGGLNF.

The CDR3 reads CASARTGISGNTIYF. The CDR3 coding sequence is TGTGCCAGCGCTCGGACAGGCATCTCTGGAAACACCATATATTTT. The V and J genes are TRBV2 and TRBJ1-3, with 7 bases matching TRBD1. Unmatched junction bases numbered 7, after V lost 8 bases and J lost 0 bases. The germline V gene encodes CDR1 SNHLY and CDR2 FYNNEI. This CDR3 is 15 amino acids long. Looking up the rest from reference TRBV2 and TRBJ1-3 gives the full variable domain: EPEVTQTPSHQVTQMGQEVILRCVPISNHLYFYWYRQILGQKVEFLVSFYNNEISEKSEIFDDQFSVERPDGSNFTLKIRSTKLEDSAMYFCASARTGISGNTIYFGEGSWLTVV.

The genes are TRBV28 and TRBJ1-6; perhaps TRBD1 as D (5 bases). The ends were cut back, 3 bases at V and 7 bases at J, with 10 bases in the middle. CDR1 and CDR2 (germline): MDHEN, SYDVKM. This CDR3 region has 14 residues. The CDR3 region is CASSFGGRNSPLHF. The CDR3 DNA sequence: TGTGCCAGCAGTTTCGGGGGAAGAAATTCACCCCTCCACTTT.

The chain is built from TRBV2 and TRBJ1-5; 8 nucleotides agree with TRBD1. The junction had 16 bases not matched to a gene; V was cut back by 7 bases and J by 2 bases. The CDR3 sequence is 18 residues long. CDR1 is SNHLY, CDR2 FYNNEI, per germline. Written as DNA, the CDR3 is TGTGCCAGCAAACTAACCCGACAGGGGAAGGAGGGCAATCAGCCCCAGCATTTT. It specifies CASKLTRQGKEGNQPQHF.